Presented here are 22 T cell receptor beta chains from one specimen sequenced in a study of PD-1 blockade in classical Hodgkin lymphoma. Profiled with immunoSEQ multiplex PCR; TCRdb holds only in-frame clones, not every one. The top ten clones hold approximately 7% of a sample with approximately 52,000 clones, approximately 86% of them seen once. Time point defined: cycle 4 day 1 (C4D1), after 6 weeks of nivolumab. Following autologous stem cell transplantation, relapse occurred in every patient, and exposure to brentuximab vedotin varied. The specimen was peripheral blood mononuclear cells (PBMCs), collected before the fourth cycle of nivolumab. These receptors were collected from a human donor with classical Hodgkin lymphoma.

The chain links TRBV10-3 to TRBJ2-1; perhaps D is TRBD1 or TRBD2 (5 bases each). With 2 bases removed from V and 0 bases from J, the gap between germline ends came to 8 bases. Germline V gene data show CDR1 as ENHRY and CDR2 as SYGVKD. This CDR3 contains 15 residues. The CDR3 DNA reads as TGTGCCATCAGTGAGGGGACCAGCTCCTACAATGAGCAGTTCTTC. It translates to CAISEGTSSYNEQFF.

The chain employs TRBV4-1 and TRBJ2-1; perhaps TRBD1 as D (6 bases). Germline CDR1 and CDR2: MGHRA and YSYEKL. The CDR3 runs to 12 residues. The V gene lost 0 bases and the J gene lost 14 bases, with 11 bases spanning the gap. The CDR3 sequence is CASSQDTGTEFF. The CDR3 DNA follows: TGCGCCAGCAGCCAAGATACAGGGACGGAGTTCTTC.

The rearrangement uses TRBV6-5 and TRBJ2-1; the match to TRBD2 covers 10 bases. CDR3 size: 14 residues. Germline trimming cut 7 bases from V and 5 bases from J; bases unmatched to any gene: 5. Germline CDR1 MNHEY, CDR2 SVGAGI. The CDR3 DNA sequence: TGTGCCAGCAAACCGGGACTAGCGAACAATGAGCAGTTCTTC. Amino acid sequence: CASKPGLANNEQFF.

The CDR3 bases are TGTGCCAGCACTACCCCTTCGGAGCTGTTTTTT. Translated, it gives CASTTPSELFF. This chain connects TRBV2 to TRBJ2-2; D unclear. Germline values: CDR1 SNHLY, CDR2 FYNNEI. The CDR3 totals 11 residues. With 7 bases removed from V and 10 bases from J, the gap between germline ends came to 10 bases.

CDR3 DNA: TGTGCCAGCAGTGGGACAGGGGGGAACTCACCCCTCCACTTT. Protein sequence: CASSGTGGNSPLHF. V is TRBV25-1 and J is TRBJ1-6; 10 bases match TRBD1. The trim removed 4 bases at V and 10 bases at J, leaving 4 bases unmatched. Germline assignment: CDR1 MGHDK and CDR2 SYGVNS. This CDR3 is 14 amino acids long.

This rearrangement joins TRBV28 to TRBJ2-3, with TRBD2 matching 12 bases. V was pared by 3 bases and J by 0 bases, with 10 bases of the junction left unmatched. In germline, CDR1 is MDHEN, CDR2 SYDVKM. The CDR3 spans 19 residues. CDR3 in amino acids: CASSFSTSGGPSSTDTQYF. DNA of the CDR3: TGTGCCAGCAGTTTTTCAACTAGCGGGGGGCCCTCTAGCACAGATACGCAGTATTTT.

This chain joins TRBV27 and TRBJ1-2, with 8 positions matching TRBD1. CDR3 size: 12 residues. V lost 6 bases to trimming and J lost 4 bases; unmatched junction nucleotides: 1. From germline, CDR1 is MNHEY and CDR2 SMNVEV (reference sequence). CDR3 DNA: TGTGCCAGCAGGGGACAGGTCTATGGCTACACCTTC. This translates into CASRGQVYGYTF.

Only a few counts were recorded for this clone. The CDR3: CASSLSDRGLFF. The CDR3 DNA sequence: TGTGCCAGCAGCCTTTCGGACAGGGGTCTGTTTTTT. V and J are TRBV7-9 and TRBJ1-4; TRBD1 agrees at 9 bases. Germline trimming cut 5 bases from V and 14 bases from J; bases unmatched to any gene: 6. There are 12 residues in the CDR3. Germline CDR1 reads SEHNR; CDR2 reads FQNEAQ (reference sequence).

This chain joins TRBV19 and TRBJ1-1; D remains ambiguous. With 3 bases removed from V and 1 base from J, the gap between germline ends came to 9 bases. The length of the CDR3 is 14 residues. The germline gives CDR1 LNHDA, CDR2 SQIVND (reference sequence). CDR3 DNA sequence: TGTGCCAGTAGTATCGGGGAGTGGAACACTGAAGCTTTCTTT. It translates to CASSIGEWNTEAFF.

The CDR3 sequence is CASSKLTGCSNQPQHF. CDR3 DNA: TGTGCCAGCAGCAAACTAACAGGGTGTAGCAATCAGCCCCAGCATTTT. The V and J genes are TRBV21-1 and TRBJ1-5; the table assigns TRBD1, which was not confirmed against the DNA. TRBV21-1 is an annotated pseudogene. This CDR3 spans 16 amino acids.

In nucleotides, the CDR3 is TGCGCCAGCAGCCTGACAGAAGCGCCTTCCTACGAGCAGTACTTC. This encodes CASSLTEAPSYEQYF. The chain recombines TRBV5-1 with TRBJ2-7, with D maybe TRBD1 (5 bases). The CDR3 sequence is 15 residues long. Deletions cut 4 bases from V and 1 base from J, with 15 bases between. Germline CDR1 SGHRS, CDR2 YFSETQ. Using reference TRBV5-1 and TRBJ2-7 for the parts outside the CDR3, the full variable domain is KAGVTQTPRYLIKTRGQQVTLSCSPISGHRSVSWYQQTPGQGLQFLFEYFSETQRNKGNFPGRFSGRQFSNSRSEMNVSTLELGDSALYLCASSLTEAPSYEQYFGPGTRLTVT.

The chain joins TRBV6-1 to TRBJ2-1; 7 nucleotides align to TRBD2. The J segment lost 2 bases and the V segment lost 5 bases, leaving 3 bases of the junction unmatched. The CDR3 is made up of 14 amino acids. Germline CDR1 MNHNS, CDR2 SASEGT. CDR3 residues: CASSPGRAYNEQFF. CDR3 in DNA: TGTGCCAGCAGTCCGGGGAGGGCCTACAATGAGCAGTTCTTC.

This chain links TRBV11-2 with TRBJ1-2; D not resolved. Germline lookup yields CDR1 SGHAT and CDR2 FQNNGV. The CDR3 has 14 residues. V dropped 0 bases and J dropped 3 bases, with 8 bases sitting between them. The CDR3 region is CASSLDPGYYGYTF. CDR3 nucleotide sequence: TGTGCCAGCAGCTTAGATCCGGGATACTATGGCTACACCTTC.

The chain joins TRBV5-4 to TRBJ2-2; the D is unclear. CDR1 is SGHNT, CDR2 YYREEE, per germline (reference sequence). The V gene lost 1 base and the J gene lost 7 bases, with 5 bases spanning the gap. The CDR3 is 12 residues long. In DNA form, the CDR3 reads TGTGCCAGCAGCTTGTCGAACGGGGAGCTGTTTTTT. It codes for CASSLSNGELFF.

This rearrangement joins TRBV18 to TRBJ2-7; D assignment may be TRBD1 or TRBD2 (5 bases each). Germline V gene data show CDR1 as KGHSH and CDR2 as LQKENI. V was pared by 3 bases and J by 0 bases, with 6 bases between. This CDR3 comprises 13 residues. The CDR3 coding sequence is TGTGCCAGCTCACCTGGGGGCTCCTACGAGCAGTACTTC. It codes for CASSPGGSYEQYF. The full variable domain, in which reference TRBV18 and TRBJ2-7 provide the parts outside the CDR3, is NAGVMQNPRHLVRRRGQEARLRCSPMKGHSHVYWYRQLPEEGLKFMVYLQKENIIDESGMPKERFSAEFPKEGPSILRIQQVVRGDSAAYFCASSPGGSYEQYFGPGTRLTVT.

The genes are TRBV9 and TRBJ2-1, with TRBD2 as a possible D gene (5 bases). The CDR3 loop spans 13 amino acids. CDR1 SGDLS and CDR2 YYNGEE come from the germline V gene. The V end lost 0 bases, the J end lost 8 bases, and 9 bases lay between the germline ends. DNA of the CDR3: TGTGCCAGCAGCGTAGGGGTCGGGGATGAGCAGTTCTTC. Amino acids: CASSVGVGDEQFF.

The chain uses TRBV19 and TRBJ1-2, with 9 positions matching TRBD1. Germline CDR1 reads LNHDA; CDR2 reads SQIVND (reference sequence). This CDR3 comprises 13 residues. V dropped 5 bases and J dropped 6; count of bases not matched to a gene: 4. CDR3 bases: TGTGCCAGTAGTGTGGACAGGGGCCATGGCTACACCTTC. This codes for CASSVDRGHGYTF.

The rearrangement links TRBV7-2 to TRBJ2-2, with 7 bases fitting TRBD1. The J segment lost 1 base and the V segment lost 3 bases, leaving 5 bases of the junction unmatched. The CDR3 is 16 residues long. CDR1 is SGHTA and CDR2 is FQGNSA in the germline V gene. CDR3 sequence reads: CASSFNRGQNTGELFF. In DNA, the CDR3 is TGTGCCAGCAGCTTTAACAGGGGCCAGAACACCGGGGAGCTGTTTTTT. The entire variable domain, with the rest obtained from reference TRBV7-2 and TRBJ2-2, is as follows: GAGVSQSPSNKVTEKGKDVELRCDPISGHTALYWYRQSLGQGLEFLIYFQGNSAPDKSGLPSDRFSAERTGGSVSTLTIQRTQQEDSAVYLCASSFNRGQNTGELFFGEGSRLTVL.

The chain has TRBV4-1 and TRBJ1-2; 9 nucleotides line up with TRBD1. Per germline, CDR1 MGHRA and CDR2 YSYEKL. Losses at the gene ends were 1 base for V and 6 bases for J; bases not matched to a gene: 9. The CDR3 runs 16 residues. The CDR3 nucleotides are TGCGCCAGCAGCCAAGTGGGGGGACAGGGTGTCAATGGCTACACCTTC. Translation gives CASSQVGGQGVNGYTF.

The CDR3: CASRPDRGPRVDIQYF. CDR3 nucleotides: TGCGCCAGCAGACCCGACAGGGGGCCACGCGTGGACATTCAGTACTTC. The gene calls are TRBV5-1 and TRBJ2-4, with TRBD1 identical over 10 bases. Looked up from germline, CDR1 is SGHRS and CDR2 is YFSETQ. CDR3 length: 16 residues. V lost 5 bases and J lost 8; bases outside the gene matches: 13.

The CDR3 bases are TGTGCCAGCAGCTTAGGAGGACAGGGGCAAAGGGGCTACACCTTC. It encodes CASSLGGQGQRGYTF. V usage is TRBV7-9 and J usage is TRBJ1-2; 9 bases line up with TRBD1. The CDR3 loop spans 15 amino acids. Germline CDR1 SEHNR, CDR2 FQNEAQ (reference sequence). V trimming: 1 base; J trimming: 8 bases; junction bases outside the gene matches: 8.

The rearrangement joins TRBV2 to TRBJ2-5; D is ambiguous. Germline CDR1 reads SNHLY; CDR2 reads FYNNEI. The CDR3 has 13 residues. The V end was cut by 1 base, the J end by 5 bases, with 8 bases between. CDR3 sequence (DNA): TGTGCCAGCAGTGAAGGCCTGGGGGAGACCCAGTACTTC. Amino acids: CASSEGLGETQYF.